Listed here are 24 T cell receptor beta chains from one sample, sequenced in a study of blood T cells in healthy people across ages. For the second PCR, which ran for roughly 6 to 12 cycles, a sample-barcoded 5' primer and a J-beta primer mix were used. TCRdb called the 5' RACE reads again in MiXCR, with one record for every CDR3 protein. Counted here are 550,000 to 750,000 distinct CDR3 sequences, more than 20% occurring once; the ten biggest clones make up approximately 3.7%. Sequencing was done on a sample of blood. The source of these receptors is a man in his sixties or seventies in good health.

The genes are TRBV18 and TRBJ1-1, with unresolved D. Trimming took 1 base from V and 5 from J, leaving 5 bases between them. Germline assignment: CDR1 KGHSH and CDR2 LQKENI. This CDR3 has 12 amino acids. The DNA of the CDR3 is TGTGCCAGCTCACCACTGGCTACTGAAGCTTTCTTT. Translated: CASSPLATEAFF.

This clonotype was observed a few times. The V call is TRBV20-1, the J call TRBJ2-7, with TRBD2 as a possible D gene (6 bases). CDR1 DFQATT and CDR2 SNEGSKA come from the germline V gene (reference sequence). Trimming pared 6 bases from V and 6 bases from J, leaving 15 bases between. There are 12 residues in the CDR3. The CDR3 DNA sequence: TGCAGTGCAACGGGTCCGCGGGGCGAGCAGTACTTC. This codes for CSATGPRGEQYF.

This clonotype was seen more than once but under ten times. This sequence joins TRBV6-1 and TRBJ1-1; D is perhaps TRBD1 (6 bases). CDR1 and CDR2 from the germline V gene are MNHNS and SASEGT. This CDR3 contains 13 residues. Trimming took off 7 bases at V and 5 bases at J, with 14 bases between the two ends. The CDR3 bases are TGTGCCAGCAAGTCGACAGGAAAGACTGAAGCTTTCTTT. Amino acids: CASKSTGKTEAFF.

The rearrangement uses TRBV2 and TRBJ1-4; possible D gene TRBD1, 6 bases. CDR3 size: 16 residues. CDR1 is SNHLY, CDR2 FYNNEI, per germline. V shed 8 bases and J shed 1 base, with 17 bases lying between them. CDR3 region: CASRELPGETNEKLFF. The CDR3 DNA reads TGTGCCAGCCGGGAACTGCCAGGGGAAACTAATGAAAAACTGTTTTTT. Supplemented by reference TRBV2 and TRBJ1-4, the full variable domain reads EPEVTQTPSHQVTQMGQEVILRCVPISNHLYFYWYRQILGQKVEFLVSFYNNEISEKSEIFDDQFSVERPDGSNFTLKIRSTKLEDSAMYFCASRELPGETNEKLFFGSGTQLSVL.

This clonotype was seen only a few times. The chain links TRBV11-2 to TRBJ2-1; D not certain. This CDR3 region has 16 residues. V gave up 3 bases and J gave up 0 bases, with 12 bases separating them. Germline loops: CDR1 SGHAT, CDR2 FQNNGV. Here the CDR3 reads CASSFFPASSYNEQFF. Here the CDR3 DNA reads TGTGCCAGCAGCTTCTTCCCTGCCAGCTCCTACAATGAGCAGTTCTTC.

This clonotype was seen a handful of times. CDR3: CASSLRGRLETQYF. CDR3 in DNA: TGTGCCAGCAGCCTCCGGGGGAGGTTGGAGACCCAGTACTTC. V and J are TRBV3-1 and TRBJ2-5, with a tentative D call TRBD2 (6 bases). Trimming stripped 4 bases from V and 5 bases from J, with 14 bases between. Germline V gives CDR1 LGHDT, CDR2 YNNKEL (reference sequence). This CDR3 is 14 amino acids long.

The V gene is TRBV27, the J gene TRBJ2-1; D remains unclear. The CDR3 has 14 amino acids. V was shortened by 2 bases and J by 4 bases, with 9 bases between the two germline ends. Germline V gives CDR1 MNHEY, CDR2 SMNVEV (reference sequence). The chain's CDR3 is CASSLKDRYNEQFF. The CDR3 DNA reads TGTGCCAGCAGTTTAAAAGACCGATACAATGAGCAGTTCTTC.

This clonotype was seen a few times. The chain uses TRBV5-1 and TRBJ1-1, with 7 bases aligning to TRBD1. Per the germline V gene, CDR1 is SGHRS and CDR2 is YFSETQ. The V and J ends lost 4 bases and 6 bases, in that order; junction bases with no gene match: 9. This CDR3 has 14 amino acids. The CDR3 coding sequence is TGCGCCAGCAGCCCCGGACAGGATCGCTCTGAAGCTTTCTTT. Protein: CASSPGQDRSEAFF. The full variable domain, with the rest looked up from reference TRBV5-1 and TRBJ1-1, is KAGVTQTPRYLIKTRGQQVTLSCSPISGHRSVSWYQQTPGQGLQFLFEYFSETQRNKGNFPGRFSGRQFSNSRSEMNVSTLELGDSALYLCASSPGQDRSEAFFGQGTRLTVV.

This clonotype was detected a few times. The chain employs TRBV25-1 and TRBJ1-2; maybe TRBD1 (6 bases). Germline CDR1 reads MGHDK; CDR2 reads SYGVNS. The CDR3 is 14 residues long. V shed 4 bases and J shed 0 bases, with 9 bases lying between them. The CDR3 coding sequence is TGTGCCAGCAGTGGGGCAGGGGCTAACTATGGCTACACCTTC. Amino acids: CASSGAGANYGYTF.

This clonotype was detected a few times. The chain links TRBV6-2 or TRBV6-3 to TRBJ2-5; TRBD2 might be the D (6 bases). The tail of the sequence fits TRBJ2-1 better, so the J call may be wrong. The germline gives CDR1 MNHEY, CDR2 SVGEGT. The CDR3 totals 15 residues. The CDR3 sequence: CASSSAGTVYNEQFF. In DNA form, the CDR3 reads TGTGCCAGCAGTTCCGCCGGGACTGTCTACAATGAGCAGTTCTTC.

This clonotype was observed many times. The chain combines TRBV6-5 with TRBJ1-1, with D hard to call. From germline, CDR1 is MNHEY and CDR2 SVGAGI. The CDR3 consists of 13 residues. Between the trimmed V and J ends, which lost 7 bases and 1 base, there was a span of 10 bases. The CDR3 DNA sequence: TGTGCCAGCACGCCTACAGAGAACACTGAAGCTTTCTTT. Residues: CASTPTENTEAFF.

This clonotype came up a few times. The J gene is TRBJ2-1, the V gene TRBV6-2 or TRBV6-3, with D possibly matching TRBD1 (5 bases). The J call may not be correct, given that the DNA end is closer to TRBJ2-7. The length of the CDR3 is 17 residues. Looked up from germline, CDR1 is MNHEY and CDR2 is SVGEGT. CDR3 nucleotide sequence: TGTGCCAGCAGTTACCTTTTTACGGAGACGAGACAGAGCGAGCAGTACTTC. Its protein product is CASSYLFTETRQSEQYF.

This clonotype was detected once. The gene calls are TRBV3-1 and TRBJ2-2, with D possibly matching TRBD2 (6 bases). The CDR3 runs 14 residues. V shed 6 bases and J shed 1 base, with 9 bases lying between them. The V gene's germline CDR1 is LGHDT and CDR2 YNNKEL (reference sequence). The DNA of the CDR3 is TGTGCCAGCAGTGGGGGGTGGAACACCGGGGAGCTGTTTTTT. Translated: CASSGGWNTGELFF. The full variable domain, with the rest looked up from reference TRBV3-1 and TRBJ2-2, is DTAVSQTPKYLVTQMGNDKSIKCEQNLGHDTMYWYKQDSKKFLKIMFSYNNKELIINETVPNRFSPKSPDKAHLNLHINSLELGDSAVYFCASSGGWNTGELFFGEGSRLTVL.

V and J are TRBV20-1 and TRBJ2-7; D may correspond to TRBD1 or TRBD2 (5 bases each). The CDR3 totals 16 residues. Germline V gene sequence: CDR1 DFQATT, CDR2 SNEGSKA (reference sequence). Trimming pared 2 bases from V and 0 bases from J, leaving 17 bases between. CDR3 sequence (DNA): TGCAGTGCTAGACCCGCCGGGACGGATAGCTCCTACGAGCAGTACTTC. It encodes CSARPAGTDSSYEQYF.

The chain uses TRBV4-2 and TRBJ2-5; D is tentatively TRBD1 or TRBD2 (6 bases each). CDR1 and CDR2 (germline): LGHNA, YNFKEQ. This CDR3 has 17 residues. V was cut by 1 base and J by 0 bases, with 15 bases left in between. In nucleotides, the CDR3 is TGTGCCAGCAGCCAAGCCGGCGGGACACCTTACCAAGAGACCCAGTACTTC. This translates into CASSQAGGTPYQETQYF.

This clonotype has just a few counts. This rearrangement joins TRBV5-6 to TRBJ1-1; D remains unclear. The germline V gene encodes CDR1 SGHDT and CDR2 YYEEEE. Trimming pared 4 bases from V and 6 bases from J, leaving 7 bases between. CDR3 length: 11 amino acids. The CDR3 nucleotides read TGTGCCAGCAGCCGGGTTGCTGAAGCTTTCTTT. This sequence encodes CASSRVAEAFF.

The chain combines TRBV2 with TRBJ2-1; TRBD2 might be the D (5 bases). The CDR3 runs 16 residues. Germline-derived CDR1 and CDR2 are SNHLY and FYNNEI. V lost 2 bases, J lost 0 bases, and 11 bases lay in between. CDR3 residues: CASSEMRATSYNEQFF. The DNA for the CDR3 is TGTGCCAGCAGTGAAATGCGGGCGACCTCCTACAATGAGCAGTTCTTC.

The rearrangement uses TRBV6-2 or TRBV6-3 and TRBJ2-6; D uncertain. The V and J ends lost 9 bases and 0 bases respectively, with 6 bases between them. CDR1 is MNHEY and CDR2 is SVGEGT in the germline V gene. CDR3 length equals 13 residues. CDR3 nucleotide sequence: TGTGCCAGTATTAGCTCTGGGGCCAACGTCCTGACTTTC. It specifies CASISSGANVLTF.

The V gene is TRBV20-1, the J gene TRBJ2-1; D is unresolved. CDR3 length: 16 residues. Trimming left V 0 bases short and J 4 bases short, with 16 bases between. CDR1 and CDR2 from the germline V gene are DFQATT and SNEGSKA (reference sequence). Here the CDR3 reads CSARDLGGWGYNEQFF. CDR3 sequence (DNA): TGCAGTGCTAGAGATCTAGGCGGCTGGGGATACAATGAGCAGTTCTTC.

The chain has TRBV15 and TRBJ1-4; a possible D gene is TRBD1 (6 bases). Looked up from germline, CDR1 is LNHNV and CDR2 is YYDKDF (reference sequence). CDR3 length: 15 residues. Trimming took off 2 bases at V and 7 bases at J, with 14 bases between the two ends. The CDR3 region has the DNA TGTGCCACCAGCAGATTGGCAGGGGCGTTTGAAAAACTGTTTTTT. Translation: CATSRLAGAFEKLFF.

The sample holds a few counts of this clonotype. V is TRBV7-6 and J is TRBJ2-3; 12 bases align to TRBD2. The ends lost 3 bases at V and 0 bases at J; junction bases unmatched: 7. The CDR3 is 18 residues long. The germline CDR1 and CDR2 sequences are SGHVS and FNYEAQ. The CDR3, as DNA: TGTGCCAGCAGCTTTGGACTAGCGGGAACCGCTAGCACAGATACGCAGTATTTT. This codes for CASSFGLAGTASTDTQYF.

This clonotype was found a few times. The chain combines TRBV6-5 with TRBJ1-6, with 9 bases identical to TRBD1. After removal of 6 bases from V and 10 bases from J, the junction contained 7 bases not matched to a gene. The CDR3 runs 14 residues. Per the germline V gene, CDR1 is MNHEY and CDR2 is SVGAGI. CDR3 sequence reads: CASRSDRGRSPLHF. The CDR3 bases are TGTGCCAGCAGGTCGGACAGGGGAAGATCACCCCTCCACTTT.

This chain uses TRBV11-2 with TRBJ2-1; unclear D gene. V was trimmed by 2 bases and J by 7 bases, leaving 9 bases between them. The CDR3 runs 13 residues. Germline lookup yields CDR1 SGHAT and CDR2 FQNNGV. The CDR3 spells CASSLNSVNEQFF. DNA of the CDR3: TGTGCCAGCAGCTTAAATTCAGTGAATGAGCAGTTCTTC. The full variable domain, rest sourced from reference TRBV11-2 and TRBJ2-1, is EAGVAQSPRYKIIEKRQSVAFWCNPISGHATLYWYQQILGQGPKLLIQFQNNGVVDDSQLPKDRFSAERLKGVDSTLKIQPAKLEDSAVYLCASSLNSVNEQFFGPGTRLTVL.

V usage is TRBV9 and J usage is TRBJ2-3; D is unresolved. The CDR3 covers 16 residues. V lost 1 base to trimming and J lost 0 bases, with 12 bases between them. Germline V gene lookup returns CDR1 SGDLS and CDR2 YYNGEE. CDR3 nucleotides: TGTGCCAGCAGCGTAAGTGCGGAGAGTAGCACAGATACGCAGTATTTT. It translates to CASSVSAESSTDTQYF.